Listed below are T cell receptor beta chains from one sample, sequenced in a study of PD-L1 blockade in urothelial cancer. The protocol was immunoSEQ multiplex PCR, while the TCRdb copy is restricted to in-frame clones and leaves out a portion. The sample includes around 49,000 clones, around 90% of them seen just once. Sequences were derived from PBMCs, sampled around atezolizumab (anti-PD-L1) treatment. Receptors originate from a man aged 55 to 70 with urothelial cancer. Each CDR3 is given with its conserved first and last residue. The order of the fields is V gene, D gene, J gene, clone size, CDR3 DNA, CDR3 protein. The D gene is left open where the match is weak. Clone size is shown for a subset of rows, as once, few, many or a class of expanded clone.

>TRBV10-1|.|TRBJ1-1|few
TGCGCCAGCAGAACAGGGAAGATGAACACTGAAGCTTTCTTT
CASRTGKMNTEAFF
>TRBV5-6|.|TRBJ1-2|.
TGTGCCAGCAGGGAAACTACAGGGCTCTATGGCTACACCTTC
CASRETTGLYGYTF
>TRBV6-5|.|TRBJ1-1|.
TGTGCCAGCAATGTAGTGGCTGAAGCTTTCTTT
CASNVVAEAFF
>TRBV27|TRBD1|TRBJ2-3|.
TGTGCCAGCAGTCCAGATTTCCGCGGGACAGGGGCGAATACGCAGTATTTT
CASSPDFRGTGANTQYF
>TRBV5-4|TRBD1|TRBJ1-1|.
TGTGCCAGCAGTTCCGGGACAGGGAACACTGAAGCTTTCTTT
CASSSGTGNTEAFF
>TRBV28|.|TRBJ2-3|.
TGTGCCAGCAGGCTAGGTTTCATGCGGAGCACAGATACGCAGTATTTT
CASRLGFMRSTDTQYF
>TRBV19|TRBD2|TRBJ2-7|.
TGTGCCAGTAGCCCCCCGGGACTAGCTGTCTACGAGCAGTACTTC
CASSPPGLAVYEQYF
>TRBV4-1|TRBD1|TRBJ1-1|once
TGCGCCAGCAGCCAGGGGACAGGCAGGGGGACTGAAGCTTTCTTT
CASSQGTGRGTEAFF
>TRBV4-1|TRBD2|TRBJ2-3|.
TGCGCCAGCAGCCAAGATGCGGGGGGACGCACAGATACGCAGTATTTT
CASSQDAGGRTDTQYF
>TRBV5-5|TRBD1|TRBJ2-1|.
TGTGCCAGCAGCCCAGGGGACAGCTTCCAGGCGGATGAGCAGTTCTTC
CASSPGDSFQADEQFF
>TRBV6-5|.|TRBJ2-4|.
TGTGCCAGCAGTTCTGGACTGGGGTATGCCAAAAACATTCAGTACTTC
CASSSGLGYAKNIQYF
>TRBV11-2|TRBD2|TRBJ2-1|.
TGTGCCAGCAGCCGACAGATCCGGACTAGCATATTCGATGAGCAGTTCTTC
CASSRQIRTSIFDEQFF
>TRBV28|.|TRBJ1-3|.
TGTGCCAGCCGGGGAACAGGGATCTCCGGAAACACCATATATTTT
CASRGTGISGNTIYF
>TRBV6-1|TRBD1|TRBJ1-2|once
TGTGCCAGCAGTGTTTCAAGTCGGGGACAGGGGGGAGAACTATATGGCTACACCTTC
CASSVSSRGQGGELYGYTF
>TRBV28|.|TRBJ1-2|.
TGTGCCAGCAGTAAGGCCTCCGAACAGGGATCGAGCTATGGCTACACCTTC
CASSKASEQGSSYGYTF
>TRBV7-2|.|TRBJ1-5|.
TGTGCCAGCAGCTTAGTAGGGAGTGGACGCAATCAGCCCCAGCATTTT
CASSLVGSGRNQPQHF
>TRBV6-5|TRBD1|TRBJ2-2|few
TGTGCCAGCAAGGGACAGGGAGCCGGGGAGCTGTTTTTT
CASKGQGAGELFF
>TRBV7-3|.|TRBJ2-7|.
TGTGCCAGCAGCTCTAGTGACGGCTACGAGCAGTACTTC
CASSSSDGYEQYF
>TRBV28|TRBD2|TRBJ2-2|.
TGTGCCAGCAGTTTATGGGGACTAGCGGGAGGTCCCGGGGAGCTGTTTTTT
CASSLWGLAGGPGELFF
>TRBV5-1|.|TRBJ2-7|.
TGCGCCAGCAGCTTGACTAGTAACTACGAGCAGTACTTC
CASSLTSNYEQYF
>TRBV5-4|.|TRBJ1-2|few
TGTGCCAGCAGACCTGGGGCGAACTATGGCTACACCTTC
CASRPGANYGYTF
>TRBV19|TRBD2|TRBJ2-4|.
TGTGCCAGTAGTAAACTAGCGGGAGGGGAGTCCAAAAACATTCAGTACTTC
CASSKLAGGESKNIQYF
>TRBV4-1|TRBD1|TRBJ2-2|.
TGCGCCAGCAGCCAAGGACAGGGCCGGGTCGGGGAGCTGTTTTTT
CASSQGQGRVGELFF
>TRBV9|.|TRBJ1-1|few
TGTGCCAGCACAACGACACCTTACACTGAAGCTTTCTTT
CASTTTPYTEAFF
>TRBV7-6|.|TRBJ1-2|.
TGTGCCAGCAGCTCAGATCCTAACTATGGCTACACCTTC
CASSSDPNYGYTF
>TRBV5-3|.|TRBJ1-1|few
TGTGCCAGAAGCCACCGGGTGAACACTGAAGCTTTCTTT
CARSHRVNTEAFF
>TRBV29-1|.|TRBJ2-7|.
TGCAGCGTTGAAGAAACGTTAGGGGGGGTCTCCTACGAGCAGTACTTC
CSVEETLGGVSYEQYF
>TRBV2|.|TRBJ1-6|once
TGTGCCAGCAGTGCTTTGGCAGGTTATAATTCACCCCTCCACTTT
CASSALAGYNSPLHF